The 23 T cell receptor beta chains reported below all come from one sample, sequenced in a study of T cells after yellow fever vaccination. TCRdb reprocessed the 5' RACE reads via MiXCR and lists one record per CDR3 protein. Among 500,000 to 650,000 distinct CDR3 sequences, about a sixth were seen once, and the ten largest hold 15% to 20%. The specimen was PBMCs, collected roughly 5 days after the first yellow fever vaccination. Every receptor here comes from a man aged 18 to 35 who received the YFV17D yellow fever vaccine.

The rearrangement uses TRBV15 and TRBJ2-1; 8 bases fit TRBD1. This CDR3 is 16 amino acids long. V lost 2 bases and J lost 6; bases outside the gene matches: 9. Germline V gives CDR1 LNHNV, CDR2 YYDKDF (reference sequence). CDR3 sequence reads: CATSRSGQGFRNEQFF. DNA of the CDR3: TGTGCCACCAGCAGATCTGGACAGGGATTTCGCAATGAGCAGTTCTTC.

Only a few counts were recorded for this clonotype. V usage is TRBV7-6 and J usage is TRBJ2-7; no firm D call. Trimming removed 5 bases at V and 5 bases at J, with 10 bases between. Germline values: CDR1 SGHVS, CDR2 FNYEAQ. This CDR3 has 12 residues. The CDR3 protein is CASSPDKNEQYF. CDR3 bases: TGTGCCAGCAGCCCGGATAAGAACGAGCAGTACTTC.

The chain employs TRBV11-2 and TRBJ2-2; 8 positions match TRBD1. The CDR3 totals 15 residues. V dropped 3 bases and J dropped 5; count of bases not matched to a gene: 5. Germline CDR1 and CDR2: SGHAT and FQNNGV. CDR3 DNA sequence: TGTGCCAGCAGCTTCCCCGACAGGGGAACCGGGGAGCTGTTTTTT. Encoded protein: CASSFPDRGTGELFF.

This rearrangement joins TRBV2 to TRBJ2-3; TRBD1 matches 7 bases. The junction had 6 bases not matched to a gene; V was cut back by 7 bases and J by 2 bases. CDR3 length: 14 amino acids. Looked up from germline, CDR1 is SNHLY and CDR2 is FYNNEI. CDR3 bases: TGTGCCAGCAAGAGACAGGGAATCACAGATACGCAGTATTTT. Its translation is CASKRQGITDTQYF. Full variable domain (missing parts from reference TRBV2 and TRBJ2-3): EPEVTQTPSHQVTQMGQEVILRCVPISNHLYFYWYRQILGQKVEFLVSFYNNEISEKSEIFDDQFSVERPDGSNFTLKIRSTKLEDSAMYFCASKRQGITDTQYFGPGTRLTVL.

This clonotype was seen more than once but under ten times. This rearrangement joins TRBV11-3 to TRBJ2-2; 9 nucleotides agree with TRBD2. CDR3 length equals 16 residues. CDR1 is SGHNT and CDR2 is YENEEA in the germline V gene. J lost 6 bases, V lost 3 bases, and 8 bases had no gene match. The CDR3 sequence: CASSFRGAGGPGELFF. In nucleotides, the CDR3 is TGTGCCAGCAGCTTTCGTGGCGCGGGGGGGCCCGGGGAGCTGTTTTTT.

This clonotype was counted many times. V usage is TRBV5-1 and J usage is TRBJ2-5; unclear D gene. The CDR3 runs 15 residues. Trimming shortened V by 0 bases and J by 5 bases, and 14 bases separated the two germline ends. Germline V gives CDR1 SGHRS, CDR2 YFSETQ. The CDR3 bases are TGCGCCAGCAGCTTGGACGGATACGAGGTGGAGACCCAGTACTTC. Translated, it gives CASSLDGYEVETQYF.

The J gene is TRBJ2-1, the V gene TRBV7-2; D unresolved. CDR1 SGHTA and CDR2 FQGNSA come from the germline V gene. Trimming took off 3 bases at V and 1 base at J, with 13 bases between the two ends. The CDR3 loop spans 16 amino acids. As DNA, the CDR3 is TGTGCCAGCAGCTTGCTATTTGTGGGGTCCTACAATGAGCAGTTCTTC. It translates to CASSLLFVGSYNEQFF.

The chain's CDR3 is CASSALGGTGMNTQYF. The CDR3 nucleotides read TGTGCCAGCAGTGCCTTAGGAGGGACAGGGATGAATACGCAGTATTTT. The chain couples TRBV25-1 to TRBJ2-3; TRBD1 agrees at 9 bases. The CDR3 runs 16 residues. Germline-derived CDR1 and CDR2 are MGHDK and SYGVNS. The trim removed 4 bases at V and 7 bases at J, leaving 12 bases unmatched.

The chain joins TRBV6-6 to TRBJ1-1, with D unclear. This CDR3 is 13 amino acids long. The V and J ends lost 4 bases and 6 bases respectively, with 12 bases between them. In germline, CDR1 is MNHNY, CDR2 SVGAGI (reference sequence). The CDR3 DNA follows: TGTGCCAGCAGTTCCGTTGGGATCTCTGAAGCTTTCTTT. Amino acid sequence: CASSSVGISEAFF.

This chain uses TRBV6-5 with TRBJ1-1, with D hard to call. Germline-derived CDR1 and CDR2 are MNHEY and SVGAGI. The CDR3 runs 13 residues. With 5 bases removed from V and 1 base from J, the gap between germline ends came to 8 bases. CDR3 DNA: TGTGCCAGCAGTCGACACGAGAACACTGAAGCTTTCTTT. It encodes CASSRHENTEAFF.

This clonotype was observed a handful of times. The CDR3 reads CASSERRGGLGNEQFF. DNA of the CDR3: TGTGCCAGCAGTGAACGAAGGGGGGGCCTCGGCAATGAGCAGTTCTTC. The chain is built from TRBV12-3 or TRBV12-4 and TRBJ2-1; D possibly corresponds to TRBD2 (7 bases). The CDR3 spans 16 residues. V lost 5 bases and J lost 6, with 20 bases in between.

This clonotype is a singleton in its sample. The CDR3 coding sequence is TGTGCCAGCAGCGTAGGAGATGATGAGCAGTTCTTC. It encodes CASSVGDDEQFF. The V call is TRBV9, the J call TRBJ2-1; D is ambiguous. This CDR3 has 12 residues. V gave up 0 bases and J gave up 8 bases, with 6 bases separating them. Per the germline V gene, CDR1 is SGDLS and CDR2 is YYNGEE.

This clonotype was seen more than once but under ten times. The genes are TRBV20-1 and TRBJ2-7; tentatively, D is TRBD1 or TRBD2 (7 bases each). The V end lost 6 bases, the J end lost 3 bases, and 15 bases lay between the germline ends. CDR1 DFQATT and CDR2 SNEGSKA come from the germline V gene (reference sequence). The CDR3 runs 13 residues. The CDR3 nucleotides read TGCAGTGCCCAGGGGGGGGGCAACTACGAGCAGTACTTC. Its translation: CSAQGGGNYEQYF.

The V call is TRBV4-3, the J call TRBJ1-6, with 9 positions matching TRBD1. The germline V gene has CDR1 LGHNA and CDR2 YSLEER. There are 17 residues in the CDR3. V dropped 2 bases and J dropped 5; count of bases not matched to a gene: 7. The CDR3 DNA sequence: TGCGCCAGCAGCCAAACTACGGGACAGGGCCATAATTCACCCCTCCACTTT. Its translation is CASSQTTGQGHNSPLHF.

The table lists this clonotype with a few counts. V and J are TRBV7-9 and TRBJ2-5; either TRBD1 or TRBD2 may fit D (7 bases each). Trimming stripped 5 bases from V and 4 bases from J, with 20 bases between. CDR1 is SEHNR, CDR2 FQNEAQ, per germline (reference sequence). The CDR3 has 16 residues. The chain's CDR3 is CASSHSTGRGTETQYF. The CDR3 nucleotides are TGTGCCAGCAGCCATTCGACAGGGAGGGGCACAGAGACCCAGTACTTC.

This clonotype was seen a handful of times. The V call is TRBV29-1, the J call TRBJ2-1; possible D gene TRBD2, 6 bases. Germline V gene data show CDR1 as SQVTM and CDR2 as ANQGSEA. Trimming took 3 bases from V and 7 from J, leaving 31 bases between them. This CDR3 has 19 amino acids. The chain's CDR3 is CSVDNPGPPGPRGRNEQFF. CDR3 coding DNA: TGCAGCGTTGATAATCCGGGACCTCCGGGACCTCGGGGGAGGAATGAGCAGTTCTTC.

The chain combines TRBV12-3 or TRBV12-4 with TRBJ1-1; D is ambiguous. The CDR3 covers 11 residues. Trimming left V 6 bases short and J 11 bases short, with 13 bases between. The CDR3 spells CASSPRRGAFF. DNA for the CDR3: TGTGCCAGCAGCCCCCGCCGGGGTGCTTTCTTT.

This clonotype came up a few times. The chain joins TRBV4-3 to TRBJ2-2; no clear D. V was trimmed by 0 bases and J by 2 bases, leaving 10 bases between them. CDR1 is LGHNA and CDR2 is YSLEER in the germline V gene. The CDR3 spans 16 residues. The CDR3 DNA reads as TGCGCCAGCAGCCAAGAGCGTCTCCTAAACACCGGGGAGCTGTTTTTT. Protein: CASSQERLLNTGELFF.

This clonotype was recorded at least ten times. The V and J genes are TRBV12-3 or TRBV12-4 and TRBJ2-3; D gene uncertain. V dropped 5 bases and J dropped 2 bases, with 2 bases sitting between them. The CDR3 is made up of 11 amino acids. CDR3 sequence (DNA): TGTGCCAGCAGTATCACAGATACGCAGTATTTT. This sequence encodes CASSITDTQYF.

The V and J genes are TRBV7-9 and TRBJ2-3; a weak D match, TRBD2 (6 bases). Germline V lookup: CDR1 SEHNR, CDR2 FQNEAQ (reference sequence). V gave up 3 bases and J gave up 3 bases, with 13 bases separating them. The CDR3 runs to 15 residues. As DNA, the CDR3 is TGTGCCAGCAGCTTGACTAGGGGCGCGACAGATACGCAGTATTTT. Translation gives CASSLTRGATDTQYF.

The CDR3 here is CASIEGTSGSRTQYF. CDR3 nucleotide sequence: TGTGCCAGCATTGAGGGGACTAGCGGTTCCCGTACGCAGTATTTT. The chain has TRBV13 and TRBJ2-3; TRBD2 aligns across 11 bases. The CDR3 is made up of 15 amino acids. The trim removed 7 bases at V and 8 bases at J, leaving 11 bases unmatched. Germline V CDR1 and CDR2: PRHDT, FYEKMQ (reference sequence).

V usage is TRBV7-9 and J usage is TRBJ1-5; TRBD1 is a possible D gene (5 bases). The CDR3 covers 15 residues. Looked up from germline, CDR1 is SEHNR and CDR2 is FQNEAQ (reference sequence). V was cut by 5 bases and J by 1 base, with 12 bases left in between. For the CDR3, the DNA is TGTGCCAGCAGCCCGGGGACTTTCAGCAATCAGCCCCAGCATTTT. Its protein product is CASSPGTFSNQPQHF.

This clonotype was seen ten or more times. The rearrangement links TRBV5-1 to TRBJ1-1; tentatively, D is TRBD1 (5 bases). The CDR3 spans 14 residues. Per the germline V gene, CDR1 is SGHRS and CDR2 is YFSETQ. Trimming removed 4 bases at V and 1 base at J, with 11 bases between. The CDR3 is CASSRQGQNTEAFF. The CDR3 DNA reads TGCGCCAGCAGCCGCCAGGGCCAGAACACTGAAGCTTTCTTT.